These T cell receptor beta chains were read from a single sample in a study of identical twins. TCRdb fed the 5' RACE reads into MiXCR, producing one record per CDR3 protein. The table records 700,000 or so distinct CDR3 sequences, less than 10% of them present only once. This same sample was also part of a study on yellow fever vaccine responses in identical twins.

The sequenced material came from PBMCs. The receptors shown here come from a woman aged 18-35 years in good health. CDR3s include the opening cysteine and the closing phenylalanine or tryptophan. The D gene is left open where the match is weak. The listing skips clone size in some rows; elsewhere it reads once, few, many or a size class.

>many|TRBJ1-4|NA|15|TRBV18
TGTGCCAGCTCACCAAGGACGGAGCTCAGTGAAAAACTGTTTTTT
CASSPRTELSEKLFF
>few|TRBJ2-1|NA|14|TRBV28
TGTGCCAGCAGTTCTATCTTGGACAGCTATGAGCAGTTCTTC
CASSSILDSYEQFF
>many|TRBJ1-2|NA|14|TRBV20-1
TGCAGTGCTAAGGGGACTACAGTCCTCTATGGCTACACCTTC
CSAKGTTVLYGYTF
>NA|TRBJ2-3|NA|14|TRBV12-3/TRBV12-4
TGTGCCAGTTTGGACCGTTGGAACCCAGATACGCAGTATTTT
CASLDRWNPDTQYF
>many|TRBJ2-5|TRBD2|16|TRBV10-3
TGTGCCATCAAAGGGACTAGCGGGATCGACCAAGAGACCCAGTACTTC
CAIKGTSGIDQETQYF
>few|TRBJ2-2|NA|17|TRBV4-2
TGTGCCAGCAGCCAAGACAGACCGGGAACGAACACCGGGGAGCTGTTTTTT
CASSQDRPGTNTGELFF
>NA|TRBJ2-3|NA|12|TRBV30
TGTGCCTGGAGTGTACGCGGCCTTACGCAGTATTTT
CAWSVRGLTQYF
>few|TRBJ1-6|NA|16|TRBV7-9
TGTGCCAGCAGCTTAGGAAGCCAGGTGGGGAATTCACCCCTCCACTTT
CASSLGSQVGNSPLHF
>NA|TRBJ2-6|NA|16|TRBV24-1
TGTGCCACCAGTGAAACTGGGAGTGCTGGGGCCAACGTCCTGACTTTC
CATSETGSAGANVLTF
>many|TRBJ2-1|NA|15|TRBV20-1
TGCAGTGCCGACCCTCCCGGGAGCACCTACAATGAGCAGTTCTTC
CSADPPGSTYNEQFF
>NA|TRBJ2-1|NA|14|TRBV6-1
TGTGCCAGCACCTCGGGTGCCTCCTACAATGAGCAGTTCTTC
CASTSGASYNEQFF
>few|TRBJ2-5|NA|15|TRBV20-1
TGCAGTGCTAGAGATTGGGGCAGGCTCCAAGAGACCCAGTACTTC
CSARDWGRLQETQYF
>many|TRBJ2-1|TRBD2|15|TRBV4-3
TGCGCCAGCAGCCTTGGCGGGAGCGTGTACAATGAGCAGTTCTTC
CASSLGGSVYNEQFF
>few|TRBJ2-4|NA|12|TRBV5-1
TGCGCCAGCAGCTTGGGGGGCATCATTCAGTACTTC
CASSLGGIIQYF
>NA|TRBJ1-3|NA|14|TRBV20-1
TGCAGTGCGAATCTGGGGGCGAAGGGAAACACCATATATTTT
CSANLGAKGNTIYF
>many|TRBJ2-1|TRBD2|16|TRBV24-1
TGTGCCACCAGTGGCGGACTAGCGGGAGTCTACAATGAGCAGTTCTTC
CATSGGLAGVYNEQFF
>NA|TRBJ1-4|NA|15|TRBV11-2
TGTGCCAGCAGCTTAGATAAGGTTGCGGTTGAAAAACTGTTTTTT
CASSLDKVAVEKLFF
>NA|TRBJ1-1|NA|15|TRBV15
TGTGCCACCAGCAGAGATAGGGTTATGAACACTGAAGCTTTCTTT
CATSRDRVMNTEAFF
>many|TRBJ2-1|TRBD2|13|TRBV29-1
TGCAGCGTTGTATTACTAGCGGGGAGCGGGCAGTTCTTC
CSVVLLAGSGQFF
>NA|TRBJ2-7|NA|15|TRBV20-1
TGCAGTGCCAAAGGCGTGGGGGGCGCGTACCACGAGCAGTACTTC
CSAKGVGGAYHEQYF
>many|TRBJ1-2|TRBD1|16|TRBV25-1
TGTGCCAGCAGTAGACCAGTGGGACAGGATGACTATGGCTACACCTTC
CASSRPVGQDDYGYTF
>few|TRBJ2-4|TRBD1|13|TRBV6-6
TGTGCCAGCAGCCCCGACAGGGGTGCTATTCAGTACTTC
CASSPDRGAIQYF
>few|TRBJ2-2|NA|16|TRBV25-1
TGTGCCAGCAGTGGGGTCGCGGGTACGAACACCGGGGAGCTGTTTTTT
CASSGVAGTNTGELFF
>few|TRBJ2-3|TRBD1|16|TRBV9
TGTGCCAGCAGCGGCTCCGGGACAGGGGCCACAGATACGCAGTATTTT
CASSGSGTGATDTQYF
>NA|TRBJ2-2|NA|17|TRBV28
TGTGCCAGCAGTTTATTCAGGGGGGACAAGTACACCGGGGAGCTGTTTTTT
CASSLFRGDKYTGELFF
>NA|TRBJ1-4|TRBD1|14|TRBV7-2
TGTGCCAGCAACTTGGGACAGGGAGGGGAAAAACTGTTTTTT
CASNLGQGGEKLFF
>many|TRBJ1-5|TRBD1|14|TRBV5-1
TGCGCCAGCAGCCAGACAGGGGGCGGTCAGCCCCAGCATTTT
CASSQTGGGQPQHF
>NA|TRBJ2-2|NA|15|TRBV7-2
TGTGCCAGCAGCGCAAGGACAAGGTACACCGGGGAGCTGTTTTTT
CASSARTRYTGELFF
>many|TRBJ2-2|TRBD1|18|TRBV7-3
TGTGCCAGCAGCTTTAGGGGGCTCCCCCAACTTAACACCGGGGAGCTGTTTTTT
CASSFRGLPQLNTGELFF
>NA|TRBJ2-7|TRBD2|15|TRBV7-9
TGTGCCAGCAGCTCCCGACTAGCGGAACTCCGGGAGCAGTACTTC
CASSSRLAELREQYF
>NA|TRBJ2-1|NA|14|TRBV11-2
TGTGCCAGCAGCGGACTCATTGCCTACAATGAGCAGTTCTTC
CASSGLIAYNEQFF